Presented here are 32 T cell receptor beta chains from one specimen sequenced in a study of technical replicates of blood from a handful of donors (dated by TCRdb to about 2017). Library method: the immunoSEQ multiplex PCR assay. TCRdb obtained this table from immuneACCESS and retained in-frame rearrangements with V and J assigned. These tables miss some clones; where compared with another copy, unresolved V genes account for less than half of the shortfall, and the remainder is unexplained. Recorded for this sample are roughly 82,000 clones; 96% of them occurred a single time. 0.37% of the sample is in the top ten clones. Input material: T cells isolated from PBMCs. Every receptor here comes from a human donor in good health.

The rearrangement links TRBV6-1 to TRBJ1-1; a possible D gene is TRBD1 (6 bases). V was clipped by 0 bases and J by 4 bases, with 9 bases between them. CDR3 length: 14 amino acids. The V gene's germline CDR1 is MNHNS and CDR2 SASEGT. The CDR3 region is CASSEAQGGTEAFF. The CDR3 DNA is TGTGCCAGCAGTGAAGCACAAGGGGGCACTGAAGCTTTCTTT.

The V and J genes are TRBV5-4 and TRBJ2-5; the match to TRBD2 covers 10 bases. Germline values: CDR1 SGHNT, CDR2 YYREEE (reference sequence). This CDR3 has 16 residues. Trimming cost V 0 bases and J 4 bases; bases outside gene matches: 6. CDR3 nucleotide sequence: TGTGCCAGCAGCTTGGGGCTAGCGGGAGCTACAGAGACCCAGTACTTC. It is translated as CASSLGLAGATETQYF.

V is TRBV6-5 and J is TRBJ1-1; D is unclear. The V and J ends lost 6 bases and 3 bases respectively, with 8 bases between them. Germline V gives CDR1 MNHEY, CDR2 SVGAGI. This CDR3 contains 12 residues. The CDR3 reads CASRDTDTEAFF. The CDR3 DNA reads as TGTGCCAGCAGAGATACAGACACTGAAGCTTTCTTT.

The genes are TRBV30 and TRBJ2-1, with TRBD2 matching 10 bases. Losses at the gene ends were 3 bases for V and 14 bases for J; bases not matched to a gene: 10. The CDR3 sequence is 13 residues long. Germline V gene sequence: CDR1 GTSNPN, CDR2 SVGIG (reference sequence). The CDR3 coding sequence is TGTGCCTGGAGGACAGCGGGAGGGCCTCGGGAGTTCTTC. Amino acids: CAWRTAGGPREFF.

This clone was found once. The chain's CDR3 is CAFSRQGLDEQFF. CDR3 nucleotide sequence: TGTGCCTTTTCTAGACAGGGGTTAGATGAGCAGTTCTTC. The chain is built from TRBV30 and TRBJ2-1; 8 bases map to TRBD1. This CDR3 spans 13 amino acids. V was pared by 7 bases and J by 8 bases, with 10 bases of the junction left unmatched. Germline CDR1 reads GTSNPN; CDR2 reads SVGIG (reference sequence).

The chain employs TRBV10-2 and TRBJ2-1, with 11 bases that match TRBD2. Per the germline V gene, CDR1 is WSHSY and CDR2 is SAAADI. The V gene end was trimmed by 6 bases and the J gene end by 0 bases; junction bases not matched to a gene: 13. This CDR3 has 19 residues. The CDR3 sequence: CASRDALAGGFSSYNEQFF. CDR3 coding DNA: TGCGCCAGCAGGGACGCCTTAGCGGGAGGGTTCAGCTCCTACAATGAGCAGTTCTTC.

The chain links TRBV28 to TRBJ2-1, with 10 bases fitting TRBD2. V was pared by 7 bases and J by 6 bases, with 18 bases of the junction left unmatched. CDR1 and CDR2 from the germline V gene are MDHEN and SYDVKM. The CDR3 sequence is 18 residues long. CDR3 in DNA: TGTGCCAGCAACCTCCGACAGGGTCTACTAGCGGGGTTCAATGAGCAGTTCTTC. Translation: CASNLRQGLLAGFNEQFF.

The CDR3 DNA reads TGTGCCAGCAGCTTGGGGGGACAGAGGAGCTCCTACGAGCAGTACTTC. It specifies CASSLGGQRSSYEQYF. The chain uses TRBV5-4 and TRBJ2-7; 7 bases line up with TRBD1. The germline CDR1 and CDR2 sequences are SGHNT and YYREEE (reference sequence). The length of the CDR3 is 16 residues. Losses at the gene ends were 0 bases for V and 0 bases for J; bases not matched to a gene: 6. Variable domain in full (rest from reference TRBV5-4 and TRBJ2-7): ETGVTQSPTHLIKTRGQQVTLRCSSQSGHNTVSWYQQALGQGPQFIFQYYREEENGRGNFPPRFSGLQFPNYSSELNVNALELDDSALYLCASSLGGQRSSYEQYFGPGTRLTVT.

This clone was observed a single time. The junction departs from germline at one end; a sequencing error may be responsible. The chain links TRBV27 to TRBJ2-2; weak D call: TRBD1 (5 bases). Germline-derived CDR1 and CDR2 are MNHEY and SMNVEV (reference sequence). This CDR3 comprises 13 residues. CDR3 sequence: CAGRPDIFGELFF. In DNA form, the CDR3 reads TGTGCCGGCAGACCGGACATTTTTGGGGAGCTGTTTTTT.

V is TRBV11-2 and J is TRBJ1-3; 7 bases agree with TRBD1. The CDR3 is 16 residues long. Trimming cost V 5 bases and J 0 bases; bases outside gene matches: 7. From germline, CDR1 is SGHAT and CDR2 FQNNGV. Here the CDR3 DNA reads TGTGCCAGCAGCCGGACAGGCCTTAGCTCTGGAAACACCATATATTTT. Encoded protein: CASSRTGLSSGNTIYF.

V and J are TRBV2 and TRBJ2-2; 7 nucleotides agree with TRBD1. V lost 8 bases and J lost 4; bases outside the gene matches: 4. CDR1 and CDR2 from the germline V gene are SNHLY and FYNNEI. The CDR3 consists of 13 residues. CDR3 protein: CASLGQSTGELFF. In nucleotides, the CDR3 is TGTGCCAGCCTGGGACAGAGCACCGGGGAGCTGTTTTTT.

V is TRBV14 and J is TRBJ1-2; a possible D gene is TRBD1 (6 bases). Germline assignment: CDR1 SGHDN and CDR2 FVKESK. The V end was cut by 1 base, the J end by 8 bases, with 20 bases between. The CDR3 loop spans 16 amino acids. Here the CDR3 reads CASSQVHWGRGGGYTF. Written as DNA, the CDR3 is TGTGCCAGCAGCCAAGTCCATTGGGGGCGCGGTGGGGGCTACACCTTC.

In its sample, this clone was seen once. This rearrangement joins TRBV7-3 to TRBJ2-5; 7 bases fit TRBD1. The CDR3 is made up of 16 amino acids. The V gene end was trimmed by 2 bases and the J gene end by 2 bases; junction bases not matched to a gene: 8. Germline assignment: CDR1 SGHTA and CDR2 FQGTGA. Here the CDR3 reads CASSLAAQGQQETQYF. CDR3 DNA: TGTGCCAGCAGCTTAGCGGCCCAGGGACAGCAAGAGACCCAGTACTTC.

This rearrangement joins TRBV6-5 to TRBJ1-2; 8 bases fit TRBD1. Germline-derived CDR1 and CDR2 are MNHEY and SVGAGI. This CDR3 spans 11 amino acids. Trimming at V came to 9 bases and at J to 8 bases, leaving 5 bases not matched to a gene. CDR3: CARGQGRGYTF. In DNA, the CDR3 is TGTGCCAGAGGACAGGGTCGGGGCTACACCTTC.

This chain joins TRBV6-5 and TRBJ1-1; D is undetermined. The CDR3 loop spans 15 amino acids. Trimming removed 6 bases at V and 1 base at J, with 15 bases between. Germline V gives CDR1 MNHEY, CDR2 SVGAGI. CDR3 DNA sequence: TGTGCCAGCAGACTACTCGGGGAGGGGAACACTGAAGCTTTCTTT. Translated, it gives CASRLLGEGNTEAFF.

The J gene is TRBJ1-5, the V gene TRBV2; TRBD1 might be the D (5 bases). V lost 4 bases, J lost 2 bases, and 24 bases lay in between. The germline V gene has CDR1 SNHLY and CDR2 FYNNEI. This CDR3 contains 19 residues. CDR3: CASSAAGKFLWGGNQPQHF. The DNA of the CDR3 is TGTGCCAGCAGTGCGGCAGGGAAGTTCCTCTGGGGCGGCAATCAGCCCCAGCATTTT.

V usage is TRBV9 and J usage is TRBJ2-7; TRBD1 agrees at 9 bases. After removal of 4 bases from V and 6 bases from J, the junction contained 2 bases not matched to a gene. Germline assignment: CDR1 SGDLS and CDR2 YYNGEE. CDR3 length: 12 amino acids. The CDR3 protein is CASSPTGGEQYF. Written as DNA, the CDR3 is TGTGCCAGCAGCCCGACAGGGGGCGAGCAGTACTTC.

This rearrangement joins TRBV25-1 to TRBJ1-5; D is possibly TRBD1 (5 bases). The germline V gene has CDR1 MGHDK and CDR2 SYGVNS. The CDR3 is 15 residues long. Trimming cost V 10 bases and J 9 bases, with 25 bases left between them. CDR3 nucleotide sequence: TGTGCCACCAGCCCGGGACTCCCGTCGGACGTGCCCCAGCATTTT. Protein: CATSPGLPSDVPQHF.

CDR3 amino acids: CASSLQARRRKAFF. The CDR3 DNA reads TGTGCCAGCAGCTTACAAGCCAGGAGGCGGAAAGCTTTCTTT. This chain connects TRBV7-2 to TRBJ1-1; D is uncertain. V lost 2 bases, J lost 9 bases, and 16 bases lay in between. The CDR3 sequence is 14 residues long. From germline, CDR1 is SGHTA and CDR2 FQGNSA.

The DNA of the CDR3 is TGTGCCAGCAGCGCGGGGGGATACAACACCAATGAGCAGTTCTTC. Translating it yields CASSAGGYNTNEQFF. The V call is TRBV11-2, the J call TRBJ2-1, with 8 bases that match TRBD2. The CDR3 length is 15 residues. Trimming removed 5 bases from V and 6 bases from J; junction bases left unmatched: 9. Germline loops: CDR1 SGHAT, CDR2 FQNNGV.

The chain couples TRBV9 to TRBJ2-3; 10 bases fit TRBD2. This CDR3 is 18 amino acids long. Looked up from germline, CDR1 is SGDLS and CDR2 is YYNGEE. Trimming at V came to 0 bases and at J to 0 bases, leaving 7 bases not matched to a gene. CDR3 DNA sequence: TGTGCCAGCAGCGTAGAGTTAGCGGGAGGTTGGAGCACAGATACGCAGTATTTT. The encoded protein is CASSVELAGGWSTDTQYF.

V and J are TRBV5-1 and TRBJ2-1; possible D gene TRBD2, 6 bases. The germline gives CDR1 SGHRS, CDR2 YFSETQ. V dropped 3 bases and J dropped 4 bases, with 11 bases sitting between them. This CDR3 region has 14 residues. CDR3 residues: CASSSIAAYNEQFF. CDR3 nucleotide sequence: TGCGCCAGCAGCTCGATAGCGGCGTACAATGAGCAGTTCTTC.

The chain has TRBV6-5 and TRBJ2-1; 7 nucleotides line up with TRBD2. Germline V gene sequence: CDR1 MNHEY, CDR2 SVGAGI. The CDR3 is made up of 15 amino acids. V lost 5 bases, J lost 0 bases, and 4 bases stayed unmatched. The CDR3, as DNA: TGTGCCAGCAGTAGAACTAGCGACTCCTACAATGAGCAGTTCTTC. Its translation: CASSRTSDSYNEQFF.

The V gene is TRBV15, the J gene TRBJ2-5; 11 nucleotides align to TRBD2. Germline V gene lookup returns CDR1 LNHNV and CDR2 YYDKDF (reference sequence). Unmatched junction bases numbered 5, after V lost 0 bases and J lost 5 bases. This CDR3 has 16 amino acids. Here the CDR3 reads CATSREKTSGKETQYF. Written as DNA, the CDR3 is TGTGCCACCAGCAGAGAAAAGACTAGCGGGAAGGAGACCCAGTACTTC.

The CDR3 here is CASSLASGSLYEQYF. For the CDR3, the DNA is TGTGCCAGCAGCCTAGCTAGTGGATCCCTCTACGAGCAGTACTTC. The gene calls are TRBV11-2 and TRBJ2-7, with D tentatively TRBD2 (5 bases). CDR3 length: 15 residues. V was clipped by 5 bases and J by 3 bases, with 17 bases between them. The germline V gene has CDR1 SGHAT and CDR2 FQNNGV.

The chain combines TRBV29-1 with TRBJ1-2, with D uncertain. Trimming removed 3 bases from V and 4 bases from J, with 12 bases in between. Germline V gives CDR1 SQVTM, CDR2 ANQGSEA. This CDR3 region has 13 residues. CDR3 sequence reads: CSVETLEFYGYTF. In DNA form, the CDR3 reads TGCAGCGTTGAGACACTAGAGTTCTATGGCTACACCTTC.

The rearrangement joins TRBV4-1 to TRBJ1-1; possibly TRBD1 for D (6 bases). V was clipped by 4 bases and J by 5 bases, with 11 bases between them. This CDR3 has 13 amino acids. Germline CDR1 MGHRA, CDR2 YSYEKL. The CDR3 DNA follows: TGCGCCAGCAGCCCACAGGGTCTAACTGAAGCTTTCTTT. It translates to CASSPQGLTEAFF.

A single count supports this clone. The CDR3 nucleotides read TGTGCCAGTAGTATACTGGGACAGGGGACCGGGGAGCTGTTTTTT. Protein: CASSILGQGTGELFF. This rearrangement joins TRBV19 to TRBJ2-2; TRBD1 agrees at 10 bases. V shed 2 bases, J shed 5 bases, and the junction held 2 bases outside the gene matches. The CDR3 covers 15 residues. The germline CDR1 and CDR2 sequences are LNHDA and SQIVND (reference sequence).

The chain is built from TRBV6-6 and TRBJ2-7, with 7 bases matching TRBD2. This CDR3 has 14 amino acids. Looked up from germline, CDR1 is MNHNY and CDR2 is SVGAGI (reference sequence). Trimming at V came to 2 bases and at J to 2 bases, leaving 3 bases not matched to a gene. CDR3 sequence: CASSYVAGPYEQYF. CDR3 coding DNA: TGTGCCAGCAGTTACGTAGCGGGCCCCTACGAGCAGTACTTC.

V usage is TRBV6-1 and J usage is TRBJ2-1; 8 bases agree with TRBD2. The CDR3 has 15 residues. Trimming cost V 2 bases and J 7 bases; bases outside gene matches: 7. Germline V CDR1 and CDR2: MNHNS, SASEGT. The CDR3 nucleotides are TGTGCCAGCAGTGAACGAGCGGGAGCCCGGAATGAGCAGTTCTTC. Amino acid sequence: CASSERAGARNEQFF.

The V gene is TRBV29-1, the J gene TRBJ1-5, with D tentatively TRBD1 (5 bases). V was cut by 4 bases and J by 1 base, with 14 bases left in between. This CDR3 contains 15 residues. Germline V gives CDR1 SQVTM, CDR2 ANQGSEA. The DNA of the CDR3 is TGCAGCGTTGGCGGGGGGGATGGGAGCAATCAGCCCCAGCATTTT. This sequence encodes CSVGGGDGSNQPQHF.

J is TRBJ2-1 and V is TRBV6-1; 9 positions match TRBD1. The germline gives CDR1 MNHNS, CDR2 SASEGT. CDR3 length equals 18 residues. V shed 4 bases and J 7 bases; nucleotides not matched to a gene: 17. CDR3: CASSATLPGTGRGNEQFF. Written as DNA, the CDR3 is TGTGCCAGCAGTGCTACGTTACCCGGGACAGGGAGAGGAAATGAGCAGTTCTTC.